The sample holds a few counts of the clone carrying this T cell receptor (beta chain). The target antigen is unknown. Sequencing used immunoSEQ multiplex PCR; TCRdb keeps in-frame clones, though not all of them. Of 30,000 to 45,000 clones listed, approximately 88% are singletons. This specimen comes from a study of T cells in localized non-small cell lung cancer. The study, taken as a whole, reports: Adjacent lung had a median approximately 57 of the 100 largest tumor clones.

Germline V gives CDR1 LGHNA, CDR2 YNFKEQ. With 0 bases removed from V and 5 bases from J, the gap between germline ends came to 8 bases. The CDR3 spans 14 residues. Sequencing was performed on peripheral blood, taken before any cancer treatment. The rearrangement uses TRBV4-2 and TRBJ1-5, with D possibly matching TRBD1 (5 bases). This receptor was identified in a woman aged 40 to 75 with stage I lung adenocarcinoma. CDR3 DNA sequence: TGTGCCAGCAGCCAAGACACGGGGGATCAGCCCCAGCATTTT. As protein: CASSQDTGDQPQHF.